A single sample is the source of the 9 T cell receptor beta chains below, sequenced in a study of T cells after yellow fever vaccination. TCRdb reprocessed the 5' RACE reads via MiXCR and lists one record per CDR3 protein. The data hold some 300,000 distinct CDR3 sequences, with 9.5% to 12% observed a single time. This specimen was CD4+ T cells sorted from PBMCs, taken 45 days after the yellow fever booster vaccination. These receptors all stem from a man between 18 and 29 years old who received the YFV17D yellow fever vaccine.

CDR3 DNA: TGTGCCACCAGTGATTTGCCGGACAGGGGGCAAGGCTACACCTTC. It is translated as CATSDLPDRGQGYTF. This chain links TRBV24-1 with TRBJ1-2, with 11 bases aligning to TRBD1. Germline V gives CDR1 KGHDR, CDR2 SFDVKD. V was clipped by 0 bases and J by 8 bases; unmatched bases: 4. The CDR3 has 15 residues.

The rearrangement links TRBV10-3 to TRBJ2-7; D perhaps matches TRBD1 (5 bases). The CDR3 covers 14 residues. The ends were cut back, 1 base at V and 0 bases at J, with 7 bases in the middle. The V gene's germline CDR1 is ENHRY and CDR2 SYGVKD. The CDR3 DNA is TGTGCCATCAGTGAGTACAGGAGCTCCTACGAGCAGTACTTC. Translated, it gives CAISEYRSSYEQYF.

There are many counts of this clonotype. The rearrangement joins TRBV5-1 to TRBJ2-3; 11 bases map to TRBD2. Germline lookup yields CDR1 SGHRS and CDR2 YFSETQ. CDR3 length: 12 amino acids. V lost 3 bases and J lost 12; bases outside the gene matches: 3. As DNA, the CDR3 is TGCGCCAGCAGCTCGGGACTAGCGGTCCAGTATTTT. Translating gives CASSSGLAVQYF.

This clonotype has more than one count but fewer than ten. The chain has TRBV29-1 and TRBJ1-3; D gene unclear. The CDR3 spans 13 residues. V was clipped by 4 bases and J by 0 bases, with 7 bases between them. Germline assignment: CDR1 SQVTM and CDR2 ANQGSEA. CDR3: CSVAESSGNTIYF. The DNA for the CDR3 is TGCAGCGTTGCGGAAAGCTCTGGAAACACCATATATTTT.

The chain is built from TRBV7-2 and TRBJ1-5, with a tentative D call TRBD1 (6 bases). CDR1 is SGHTA and CDR2 is FQGNSA in the germline V gene. The CDR3 is 15 residues long. Trimming pared 1 base from V and 6 bases from J, leaving 13 bases between. The CDR3 region has the DNA TGTGCCAGCAGCTTAGTGGGGGCGTCCAGTCAGCCCCAGCATTTT. Protein sequence: CASSLVGASSQPQHF. The variable domain in full, with the rest retrieved from reference TRBV7-2 and TRBJ1-5, is GAGVSQSPSNKVTEKGKDVELRCDPISGHTALYWYRQSLGQGLEFLIYFQGNSAPDKSGLPSDRFSAERTGGSVSTLTIQRTQQEDSAVYLCASSLVGASSQPQHFGDGTRLSIL.

This clonotype has only a few counts. With a much larger clone just one base away, this may be a read error. V and J are TRBV5-6 and TRBJ1-2; the match to TRBD1 covers 7 bases. CDR1 and CDR2 from the germline V gene are SGHDT and YYEEEE. This CDR3 contains 13 residues. The V gene end was trimmed by 4 bases and the J gene end by 4 bases; junction bases not matched to a gene: 4. For the CDR3, the DNA is TGTGCCAGCAGCGTGACAGGGCCCTATGGCTACACCTTC. Translation gives CASSVTGPYGYTF.

This clonotype was seen at least ten times. Written as DNA, the CDR3 is TGTGCCAGCAGTTTACAGGGGGATCAGCCCCAGCATTTT. Encoded protein: CASSLQGDQPQHF. This chain connects TRBV7-2 to TRBJ1-5, with TRBD1 matching over 8 bases. From germline, CDR1 is SGHTA and CDR2 FQGNSA. Trimming took 6 bases from V and 5 from J; bases not matched to a gene: 3. The CDR3 extends over 13 amino acids.

In this sample, this clonotype turned up a few times. This sequence joins TRBV20-1 and TRBJ2-2, with TRBD2 matching 8 bases. Per germline, CDR1 DFQATT and CDR2 SNEGSKA (reference sequence). This CDR3 contains 15 residues. The junction had 6 bases not matched to a gene; V was cut back by 2 bases and J by 4 bases. DNA for the CDR3: TGCAGTGCTAGACGTCGGGGGGGCGTCACCGGGGAGCTGTTTTTT. It is translated as CSARRRGGVTGELFF.

This rearrangement joins TRBV20-1 to TRBJ2-3; D ambiguous. CDR1 is DFQATT, CDR2 SNEGSKA, per germline (reference sequence). There are 15 residues in the CDR3. Trimming took 4 bases from V and 0 from J, leaving 14 bases between them. CDR3 bases: TGCAGTGCTATGGTTCCGGGCCGAAGCACAGATACGCAGTATTTT. Amino acid sequence: CSAMVPGRSTDTQYF.